Below, 9 T cell receptor beta chains from the same sample are listed, as sequenced in a study of blood T cell repertoires in COVID-19. TCRdb's copy holds only in-frame clones and misses some; the assay was immunoSEQ multiplex PCR. The sample lists around 180,000 clones; 80% to 90% were seen once. Source material: peripheral blood. These receptor sequences come from a woman of 80 years or more with COVID-19, enrolled during active disease.

V and J are TRBV5-6 and TRBJ2-5; 12 positions match TRBD2. Losses at the gene ends were 3 bases for V and 4 bases for J; bases not matched to a gene: 1. This CDR3 region has 14 residues. CDR1 SGHDT and CDR2 YYEEEE come from the germline V gene. The CDR3 nucleotides read TGTGCCAGCAGCTCGACTAGCGGGGGAGAGACCCAGTACTTC. Protein sequence: CASSSTSGGETQYF.

V and J are TRBV5-1 and TRBJ2-7; D possibly corresponds to TRBD1 (6 bases). Germline assignment: CDR1 SGHRS and CDR2 YFSETQ. V lost 3 bases and J lost 3, with 13 bases in between. The CDR3 loop spans 14 amino acids. The chain's CDR3 is CASSSRDTYYEQYF. The CDR3 bases are TGCGCCAGCAGCTCCCGGGACACCTACTACGAGCAGTACTTC. The entire variable domain, with the rest obtained from reference TRBV5-1 and TRBJ2-7, is as follows: KAGVTQTPRYLIKTRGQQVTLSCSPISGHRSVSWYQQTPGQGLQFLFEYFSETQRNKGNFPGRFSGRQFSNSRSEMNVSTLELGDSALYLCASSSRDTYYEQYFGPGTRLTVT.

This clone appeared a few times. V gene TRBV28 combines with J gene TRBJ1-5, with unresolved D. The germline V and J ends were trimmed by 6 bases and 8 bases, with 20 bases remaining between them. In germline, CDR1 is MDHEN, CDR2 SYDVKM. The CDR3 covers 15 residues. DNA for the CDR3: TGTGCCAGCAGACCAAATCTCTGGGCGTGGGAGCCCCAGCATTTT. This translates into CASRPNLWAWEPQHF. The full variable domain, in which reference TRBV28 and TRBJ1-5 provide the parts outside the CDR3, is DVKVTQSSRYLVKRTGEKVFLECVQDMDHENMFWYRQDPGLGLRLIYFSYDVKMKEKGDIPEGYSVSREKKERFSLILESASTNQTSMYLCASRPNLWAWEPQHFGDGTRLSIL.

The chain uses TRBV11-3 and TRBJ2-7; D perhaps matches TRBD1 (6 bases). Germline CDR1 SGHNT, CDR2 YENEEA. This CDR3 has 14 residues. Trimming cost V 5 bases and J 5 bases, with 16 bases left between them. The CDR3: CASSANRVGNEQYF. DNA for the CDR3: TGTGCCAGCAGCGCCAACAGGGTCGGCAACGAGCAGTACTTC.

V is TRBV5-1 and J is TRBJ2-7; a weak D match, TRBD2 (5 bases). This CDR3 comprises 14 residues. The germline CDR1 and CDR2 sequences are SGHRS and YFSETQ. V was clipped by 0 bases and J by 0 bases, with 7 bases between them. The CDR3, as DNA: TGCGCCAGCAGCTTGGGGGAGCCCTCCTACGAGCAGTACTTC. Translated, it gives CASSLGEPSYEQYF.

This chain uses TRBV7-2 with TRBJ2-3; 9 nucleotides match TRBD1. Germline trimming cut 3 bases from V and 2 bases from J; bases unmatched to any gene: 3. Germline CDR1 SGHTA, CDR2 FQGNSA. The CDR3 consists of 15 residues. The CDR3 DNA reads as TGTGCCAGCAGCTTGGACAGGGGCTACACAGATACGCAGTATTTT. Residues: CASSLDRGYTDTQYF.

V is TRBV7-9 and J is TRBJ1-1, with a weak D call TRBD1 (5 bases). Germline CDR1 and CDR2: SEHNR and FQNEAQ (reference sequence). Deletions cut 1 base from V and 5 bases from J, with 8 bases between. This CDR3 has 13 amino acids. CDR3 residues: CASSLEYRTEAFF. The CDR3 region has the DNA TGTGCCAGCAGCTTAGAATACAGGACTGAAGCTTTCTTT.

This chain joins TRBV3-1 (or the pseudogene TRBV3-2) and TRBJ1-2; TRBD1 agrees at 9 bases. CDR3 size: 15 residues. From germline, CDR1 is LGHDT and CDR2 YNNKEL (reference sequence). V was pared by 0 bases and J by 8 bases, with 7 bases of the junction left unmatched. CDR3: CASSQDRTGVRGYTF. The CDR3 nucleotides read TGTGCCAGCAGCCAAGATAGGACAGGGGTGAGGGGCTACACCTTC.

The sample holds one count of this clone. The CDR3 protein is CASSKKPRDGTNTGELFF. The CDR3 nucleotides are TGTGCCAGCAGCAAGAAACCGCGGGACGGAACGAACACCGGGGAGCTGTTTTTT. V usage is TRBV7-9 and J usage is TRBJ2-2; maybe TRBD2 (6 bases). The germline gives CDR1 SEHNR, CDR2 FQNEAQ (reference sequence). The CDR3 runs 18 residues. V was trimmed by 5 bases and J by 0 bases, leaving 19 bases between them.